These T cell receptor beta chains were read from a single sample in a study of cytomegalovirus exposure and HLA in healthy donors. Some clones are missing from TCRdb's copy, which holds only in-frame ones; the method was immunoSEQ multiplex PCR. In the table there are a few hundred thousand clones, about 90% of which are singletons. Sequenced sample: PBMCs. These receptors all stem from a girl aged 2-10 years in good health and CMV-seronegative. Each CDR3 is given with its conserved first and last residue. Fields, in order: clone size, CDR3 length, J gene, V gene, D gene, CDR3 DNA, CDR3 protein. A D gene is named only where the DNA matches it firmly. Size tells how often a clone was seen (once, few, many) or the class of an expanded clone, and some rows leave it out.

>.|15|TRBJ2-3|TRBV7-6|.
TGTGCCAGCAGCTCGATCGCGACTAGCACAGATACGCAGTATTTT
CASSSIATSTDTQYF
>.|14|TRBJ2-7|TRBV27|TRBD2
TGTGCCAGCAGTCCTAGCGGGACCCCCTACGAGCAGTACTTC
CASSPSGTPYEQYF
>.|12|TRBJ2-3|TRBV14|.
TGTGCCAGCAGCCATGGCCGTGATACGCAGTATTTT
CASSHGRDTQYF
>.|17|TRBJ2-1|TRBV12-5|TRBD2
TGTGCTAGTGGTTTGGTACGGGTAGCGGGGGACTACAATGAGCAGTTCTTC
CASGLVRVAGDYNEQFF
>.|14|TRBJ1-5|TRBV9|TRBD1
TGTGCCAGCAGCGTAGGGACAGGGGGTCAGCCCCAGCATTTT
CASSVGTGGQPQHF
>few|16|TRBJ2-3|TRBV5-4|.
TGTGCCAGCAGCTTGTCAAGCGGCACTAGCACAGATACGCAGTATTTT
CASSLSSGTSTDTQYF
>.|13|TRBJ2-1|TRBV16|.
TGTGCCAGCAGCCATCTCGACAGGCCCCAGCAGTTCTTC
CASSHLDRPQQFF
>.|16|TRBJ2-3|TRBV5-1|.
TGCGCCAGCAGCCCCCATAGCGCGAGGGTCACAGATACGCAGTATTTT
CASSPHSARVTDTQYF
>.|13|TRBJ1-3|TRBV30|.
TGTGCCTGGAGTCTGAGCTCTGGAAACACCATATATTTT
CAWSLSSGNTIYF
>.|16|TRBJ2-7|TRBV15|.
TGTGCCACCAGCAGAGATAGGCGGAAGAGCTCCTACGAGCAGTACTTC
CATSRDRRKSSYEQYF
>.|15|TRBJ2-3|TRBV5-4|TRBD2
TGTGCCAGCAGCTTGACTAGCGGGGGGAGGGATACGCAGTATTTT
CASSLTSGGRDTQYF
>once|12|TRBJ2-1|TRBV30|TRBD1
TGTGCCTGGAGCTCACAGGGGGATGAGCAGTTCTTC
CAWSSQGDEQFF
>.|15|TRBJ1-4|TRBV7-9|TRBD1
TGTGCCAGCAGCCCAGGACAGGGAAATAATGAAAAACTGTTTTTT
CASSPGQGNNEKLFF
>.|13|TRBJ2-7|TRBV10-2|.
TGCGCCAGCAGTGAGTTTGAAAGCGACGAGCAGTACTTC
CASSEFESDEQYF
>.|18|TRBJ2-7|TRBV7-9|TRBD2
TGTTCCAGCAGCTCAAGGTCACTAGCGGGAGGGTCCACCTACGAGCAGTACTTC
CSSSSRSLAGGSTYEQYF
>.|14|TRBJ2-5|TRBV5-1|.
TGCGCCAGTCTCCCCCTTGGCGGTAAAGAGACCCAGTACTTC
CASLPLGGKETQYF
>.|13|TRBJ1-4|TRBV2|.
TGTGCCAGCAGTGAAGGGCGGATTGAAAAACTGTTTTTT
CASSEGRIEKLFF
>.|14|TRBJ2-5|TRBV5-4|.
TGTGCCAGCAGCTTGGGGCCCGTTCAAGAGACCCAGTACTTC
CASSLGPVQETQYF
>.|16|TRBJ1-2|TRBV7-4|TRBD1
TGTGCCAGCAGCTTAGTCCGGGACAGGGGGCCAGATGGCTACACCTTC
CASSLVRDRGPDGYTF
>once|15|TRBJ2-7|TRBV25-1|TRBD1
TGTGCCAGCAGTCCTGCTCCGGGACAGGGCTACGAGCAGTACTTC
CASSPAPGQGYEQYF
>.|15|TRBJ2-7|TRBV6-6|TRBD1
TGTGCCAGCAGGCGACCGGGACAGGGGGCTTACGAGCAGTACTTC
CASRRPGQGAYEQYF
>once|17|TRBJ2-2|TRBV25-1|TRBD1
TGTGCCAGCAGTGACTGGAGGGACAGGGCTGGCCCCGGGGAGCTGTTTTTT
CASSDWRDRAGPGELFF
>.|14|TRBJ2-7|TRBV4-2|.
TGTGCCAGCAGCCAAGCACTTTTCCAGGACGAGCAGTACTTC
CASSQALFQDEQYF
>.|14|TRBJ1-2|TRBV14|.
TGTGCCAGCAGCCAAGACAGGAGGGAGAATGGCTACACCTTC
CASSQDRRENGYTF
>.|16|TRBJ2-3|TRBV30|.
TGTGCCTGGAGCCTCGGGCTAGCCGTCACAACAGATACGCAGTATTTT
CAWSLGLAVTTDTQYF
>.|13|TRBJ1-2|TRBV9|.
TGTGCCAGCAGCGTAGGACACAACTATGGCTACACCTTC
CASSVGHNYGYTF
>.|16|TRBJ2-2|TRBV27|TRBD1
TGTGCCAGCAGTCTTCGACAGGGGGCGCGGGGCGGGGAGCTGTTTTTT
CASSLRQGARGGELFF
>.|15|TRBJ2-1|TRBV10-1|TRBD1
TGCGCCAGCAGTGCCGGGACAGGGGCAGGCAATGAGCAGTTCTTC
CASSAGTGAGNEQFF
>once|20|TRBJ1-2|TRBV7-6|TRBD1
TGTGCCAGCAGCGCGAGCCCCCCTGGACAGGGCGACAACTTTAACTATGGCTACACCTTC
CASSASPPGQGDNFNYGYTF
>.|15|TRBJ2-7|TRBV6-6|TRBD1
TGTGCCAGCAGTTTACCGGGACAGGGGACCTACGAGCAGTACTTC
CASSLPGQGTYEQYF
>.|14|TRBJ2-7|TRBV10-3|TRBD1
TGTGCCATCACCAATGACAGGGTGGTTTACGAGCAGTACTTC
CAITNDRVVYEQYF
>.|14|TRBJ2-7|TRBV30|.
TGTGCCTGTCAGACCGGGACATTGTCCTACGAGCAGTACTTC
CACQTGTLSYEQYF
>.|13|TRBJ1-6|TRBV9|.
TGTGCCAGCAGCGTATCGGGGGACTCACCCCTCCACTTT
CASSVSGDSPLHF
>.|15|TRBJ1-1|TRBV30|.
TGTGCCTGGAGACAGGGAGGGCTTTTGAACACTGAAGCTTTCTTT
CAWRQGGLLNTEAFF
>.|10|TRBJ1-2|TRBV2|.
TGTGCCAGCACAGGACTCGGCTACACCTTC
CASTGLGYTF
>.|14|TRBJ1-6|TRBV6-5|TRBD1
TGTGCCAGCAGACAGGGGGCCGATAATTCACCCCTCCACTTT
CASRQGADNSPLHF
>.|14|TRBJ2-1|TRBV5-4|.
TGTGCCAGCAGCGACCGGGTCCACGGCAATGAGCAGTTCTTC
CASSDRVHGNEQFF
>once|13|TRBJ1-5|TRBV7-9|.
TGTGCCAGCAGCTTAGTATCCGATCAGCCCCAGCATTTT
CASSLVSDQPQHF
>.|16|TRBJ2-5|TRBV28|TRBD2
TGTGCCAGCAGTTTATGGAGCGGGAGTAAACAAGAGACCCAGTACTTC
CASSLWSGSKQETQYF
>once|15|TRBJ1-1|TRBV5-1|.
TGCGCCAGCAGCTTGGAAACAGGGAGGGACACTGAAGCTTTCTTT
CASSLETGRDTEAFF
>.|16|TRBJ2-5|TRBV5-6|.
TGTGCCAGCACCATTTCCAGGGGGGCTCCCCAAGAGACCCAGTACTTC
CASTISRGAPQETQYF
>few|14|TRBJ2-5|TRBV5-1|TRBD2
TGCGCCAGCAGATTGACTAGCGGTCAAGAGACCCAGTACTTC
CASRLTSGQETQYF
>.|14|TRBJ2-3|TRBV5-1|.
TGCGCCAGCAGCTCACTGACTACGGGGGATACGCAGTATTTT
CASSSLTTGDTQYF
>.|16|TRBJ1-6|TRBV28|.
TGTGCCAGCAGTGACCCGGGAGCCCTTGCCGCTTCACCCCTCCACTTT
CASSDPGALAASPLHF
>.|14|TRBJ1-6|TRBV30|TRBD1
TGTGCCTGGAGTCTTCCAGGGGGGAATTCACCCCTCCACTTT
CAWSLPGGNSPLHF
>.|14|TRBJ2-7|TRBV6-1|.
TGTGCCAGCAGCGTACAGGGTCCTGGGTACGAGCAGTACTTC
CASSVQGPGYEQYF